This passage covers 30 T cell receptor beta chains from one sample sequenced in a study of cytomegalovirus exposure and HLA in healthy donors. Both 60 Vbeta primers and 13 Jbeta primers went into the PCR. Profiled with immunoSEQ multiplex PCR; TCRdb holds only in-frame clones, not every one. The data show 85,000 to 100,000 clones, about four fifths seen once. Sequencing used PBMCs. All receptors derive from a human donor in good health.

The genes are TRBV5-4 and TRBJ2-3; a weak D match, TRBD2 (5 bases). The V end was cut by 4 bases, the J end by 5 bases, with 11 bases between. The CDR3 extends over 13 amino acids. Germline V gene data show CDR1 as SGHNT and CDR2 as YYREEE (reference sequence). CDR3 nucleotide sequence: TGTGCCAGCAGCCGCGGACTCGTAGATACGCAGTATTTT. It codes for CASSRGLVDTQYF.

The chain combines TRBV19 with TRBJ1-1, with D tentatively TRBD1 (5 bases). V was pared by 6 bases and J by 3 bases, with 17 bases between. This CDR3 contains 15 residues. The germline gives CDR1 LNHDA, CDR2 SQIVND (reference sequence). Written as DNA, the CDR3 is TGTGCCAGTAGCCCTCGGGGGTCCGGAGACACTGAAGCTTTCTTT. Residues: CASSPRGSGDTEAFF.

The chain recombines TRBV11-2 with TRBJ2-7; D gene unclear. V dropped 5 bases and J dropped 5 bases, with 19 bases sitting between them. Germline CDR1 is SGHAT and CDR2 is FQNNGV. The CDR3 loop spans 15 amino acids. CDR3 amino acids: CASSPISGPRNEQYF. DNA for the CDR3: TGTGCCAGCAGCCCGATTAGTGGGCCGCGCAACGAGCAGTACTTC.

The CDR3 DNA follows: TGTGCCAGCAGCTTAGTAGGGGCCACGGGAGAGACCCAGTACTTC. It specifies CASSLVGATGETQYF. The J gene is TRBJ2-5, the V gene TRBV7-9; D is possibly TRBD1 (5 bases). Germline CDR1 SEHNR, CDR2 FQNEAQ (reference sequence). V was pared by 1 base and J by 4 bases, with 13 bases between. CDR3 length: 15 amino acids.

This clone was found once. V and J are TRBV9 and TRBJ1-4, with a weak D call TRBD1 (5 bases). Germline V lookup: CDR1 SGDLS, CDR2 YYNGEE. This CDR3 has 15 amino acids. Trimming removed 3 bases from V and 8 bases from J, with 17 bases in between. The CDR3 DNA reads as TGTGCCAGCAGCGGAACCTCGGGGGGAGGGGAAAAACTGTTTTTT. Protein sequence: CASSGTSGGGEKLFF.

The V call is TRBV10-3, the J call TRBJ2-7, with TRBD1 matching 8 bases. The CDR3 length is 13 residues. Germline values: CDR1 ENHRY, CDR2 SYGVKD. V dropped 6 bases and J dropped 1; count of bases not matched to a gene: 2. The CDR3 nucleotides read TGTGCCATCAGGGACAGGGAATCCTACGAGCAGTACTTC. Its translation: CAIRDRESYEQYF.

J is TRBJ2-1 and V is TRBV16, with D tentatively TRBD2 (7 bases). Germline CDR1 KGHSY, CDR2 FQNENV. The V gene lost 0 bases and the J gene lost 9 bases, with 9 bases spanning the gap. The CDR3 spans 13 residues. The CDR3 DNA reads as TGTGCCAGCAGCCAATCGAGGGGGGGTGAGCAGTTCTTC. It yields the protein CASSQSRGGEQFF.

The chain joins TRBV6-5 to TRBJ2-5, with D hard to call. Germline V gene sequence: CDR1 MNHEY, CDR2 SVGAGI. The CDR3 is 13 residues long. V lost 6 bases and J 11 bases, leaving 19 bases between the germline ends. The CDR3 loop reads CASSPIPDGEQYF. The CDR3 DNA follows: TGTGCCAGCAGCCCTATTCCTGATGGAGAGCAGTACTTC.

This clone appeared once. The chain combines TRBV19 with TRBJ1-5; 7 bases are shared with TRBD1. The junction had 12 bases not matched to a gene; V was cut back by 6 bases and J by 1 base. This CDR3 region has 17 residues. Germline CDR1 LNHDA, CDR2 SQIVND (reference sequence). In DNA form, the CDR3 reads TGTGCCAGTAGCCTGAAGACAGGGTCGTTGAGCAATCAGCCCCAGCATTTT. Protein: CASSLKTGSLSNQPQHF.

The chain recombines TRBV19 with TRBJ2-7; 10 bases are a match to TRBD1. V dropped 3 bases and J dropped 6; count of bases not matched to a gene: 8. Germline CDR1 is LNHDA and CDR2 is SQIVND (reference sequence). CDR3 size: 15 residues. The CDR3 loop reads CASSMMGQGMGEQYF. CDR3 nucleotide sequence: TGTGCCAGTAGTATGATGGGACAGGGGATGGGCGAGCAGTACTTC.

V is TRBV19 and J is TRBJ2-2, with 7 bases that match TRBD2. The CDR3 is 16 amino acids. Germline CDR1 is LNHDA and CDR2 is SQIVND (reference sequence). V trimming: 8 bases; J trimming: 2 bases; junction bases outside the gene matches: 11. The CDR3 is CASHRKAGENTGELFF. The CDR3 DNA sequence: TGTGCCAGTCACAGGAAGGCGGGGGAAAACACCGGGGAGCTGTTTTTT.

CDR3: CASSVGTGDYEQYF. As DNA, the CDR3 is TGTGCCAGCAGCGTTGGGACAGGGGACTACGAGCAGTACTTC. The rearrangement joins TRBV9 to TRBJ2-7; the match to TRBD1 covers 10 bases. After removal of 2 bases from V and 3 bases from J, the junction contained 2 bases not matched to a gene. Germline CDR1 reads SGDLS; CDR2 reads YYNGEE. CDR3 length: 14 residues. The whole variable domain, remainder taken from reference TRBV9 and TRBJ2-7, is DSGVTQTPKHLITATGQRVTLRCSPRSGDLSVYWYQQSLDQGLQFLIQYYNGEERAKGNILERFSAQQFPDLHSELNLSSLELGDSALYFCASSVGTGDYEQYFGPGTRLTVT.

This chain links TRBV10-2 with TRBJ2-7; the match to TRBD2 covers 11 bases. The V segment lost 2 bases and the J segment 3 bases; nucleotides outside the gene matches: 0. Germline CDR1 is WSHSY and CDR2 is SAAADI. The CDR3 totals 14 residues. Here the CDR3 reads CASSEGLAGYEQYF. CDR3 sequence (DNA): TGCGCCAGCAGTGAGGGACTAGCGGGCTACGAGCAGTACTTC.

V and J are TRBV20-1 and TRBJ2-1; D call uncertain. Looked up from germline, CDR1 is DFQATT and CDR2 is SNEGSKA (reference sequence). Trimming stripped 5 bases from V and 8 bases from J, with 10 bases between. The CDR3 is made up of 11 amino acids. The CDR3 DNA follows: TGCAGTGCTCCCTTCACTTATGAGCAGTTCTTC. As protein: CSAPFTYEQFF.

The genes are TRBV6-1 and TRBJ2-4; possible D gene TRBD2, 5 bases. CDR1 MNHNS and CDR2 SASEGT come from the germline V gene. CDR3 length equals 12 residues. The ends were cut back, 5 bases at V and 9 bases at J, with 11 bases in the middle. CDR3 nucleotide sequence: TGTGCCAGCAGTAAAGGTGGGAGCATTCAGTACTTC. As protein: CASSKGGSIQYF.

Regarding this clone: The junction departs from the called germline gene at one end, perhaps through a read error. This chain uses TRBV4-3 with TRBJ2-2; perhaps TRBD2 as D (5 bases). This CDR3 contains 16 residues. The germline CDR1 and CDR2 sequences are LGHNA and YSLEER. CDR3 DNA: TGCGCCAGCAGCCAACCACAAAATGGTGGCACCGGGGAGCTGGTTTTT. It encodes CASSQPQNGGTGELVF.

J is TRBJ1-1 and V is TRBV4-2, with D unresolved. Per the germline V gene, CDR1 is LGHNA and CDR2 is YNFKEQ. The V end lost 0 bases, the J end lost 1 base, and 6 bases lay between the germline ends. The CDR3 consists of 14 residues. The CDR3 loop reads CASSQERRNTEAFF. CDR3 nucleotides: TGTGCCAGCAGCCAAGAAAGGAGGAACACTGAAGCTTTCTTT.

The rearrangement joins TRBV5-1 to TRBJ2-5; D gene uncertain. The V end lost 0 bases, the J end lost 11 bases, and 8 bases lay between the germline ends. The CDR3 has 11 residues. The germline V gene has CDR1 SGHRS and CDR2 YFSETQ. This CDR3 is CASSLAQEQYF. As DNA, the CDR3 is TGCGCCAGCAGCTTGGCCCAAGAGCAGTACTTC.

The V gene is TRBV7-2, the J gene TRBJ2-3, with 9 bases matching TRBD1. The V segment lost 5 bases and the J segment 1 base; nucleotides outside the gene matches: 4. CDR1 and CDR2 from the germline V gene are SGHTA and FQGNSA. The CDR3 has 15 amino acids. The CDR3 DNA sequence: TGTGCCAGCAGCGCAAGACAGGGGGGCACAGATACGCAGTATTTT. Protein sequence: CASSARQGGTDTQYF.

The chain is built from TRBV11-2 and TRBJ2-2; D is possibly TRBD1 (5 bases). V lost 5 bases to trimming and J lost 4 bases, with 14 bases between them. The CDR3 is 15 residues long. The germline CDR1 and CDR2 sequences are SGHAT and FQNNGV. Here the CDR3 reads CASSRGRAATGELFF. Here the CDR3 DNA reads TGTGCCAGCAGCCGTGGCAGGGCGGCCACCGGGGAGCTGTTTTTT.

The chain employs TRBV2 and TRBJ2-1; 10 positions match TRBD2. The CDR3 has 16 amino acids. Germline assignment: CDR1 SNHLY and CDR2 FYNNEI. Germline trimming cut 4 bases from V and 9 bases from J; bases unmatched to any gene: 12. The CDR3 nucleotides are TGTGCCAGCAGTGCCCCCGTAGCGGGAGGTCGGGGTGAGCAGTTCTTC. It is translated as CASSAPVAGGRGEQFF.

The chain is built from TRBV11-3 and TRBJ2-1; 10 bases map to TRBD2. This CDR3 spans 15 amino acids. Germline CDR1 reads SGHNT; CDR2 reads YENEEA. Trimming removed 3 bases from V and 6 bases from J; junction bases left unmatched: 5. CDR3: CASSFRLAGVNEQFF. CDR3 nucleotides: TGTGCCAGCAGCTTTCGGCTAGCGGGGGTCAATGAGCAGTTCTTC. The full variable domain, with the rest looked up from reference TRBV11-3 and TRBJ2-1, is EAGVVQSPRYKIIEKKQPVAFWCNPISGHNTLYWYLQNLGQGPELLIRYENEEAVDDSQLPKDRFSAERLKGVDSTLKIQPAELGDSAVYLCASSFRLAGVNEQFFGPGTRLTVL.

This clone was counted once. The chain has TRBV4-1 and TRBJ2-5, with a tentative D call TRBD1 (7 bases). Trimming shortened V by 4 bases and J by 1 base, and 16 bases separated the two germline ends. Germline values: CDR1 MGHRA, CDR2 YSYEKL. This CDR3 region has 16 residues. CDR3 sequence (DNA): TGCGCCAGCAGCCTGACGCGGGACAGACTCCAAGAGACCCAGTACTTC. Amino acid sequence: CASSLTRDRLQETQYF.

This CDR3 is CASSYSGTGGYEQYF. The CDR3 nucleotides read TGTGCCAGCAGTTACTCCGGGACAGGGGGCTACGAGCAGTACTTC. The chain links TRBV6-5 to TRBJ2-7; 11 nucleotides align to TRBD1. The CDR3 has 15 amino acids. The germline CDR1 and CDR2 sequences are MNHEY and SVGAGI. The V and J ends lost 0 bases and 3 bases, in that order; junction bases with no gene match: 1.

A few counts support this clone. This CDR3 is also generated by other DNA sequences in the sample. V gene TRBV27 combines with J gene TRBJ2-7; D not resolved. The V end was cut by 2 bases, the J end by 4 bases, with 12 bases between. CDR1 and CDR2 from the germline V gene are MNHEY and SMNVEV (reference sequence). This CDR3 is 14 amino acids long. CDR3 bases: TGTGCCAGCAGTTTAAGGAGCTCCGGGTACGAGCAGTACTTC. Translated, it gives CASSLRSSGYEQYF.

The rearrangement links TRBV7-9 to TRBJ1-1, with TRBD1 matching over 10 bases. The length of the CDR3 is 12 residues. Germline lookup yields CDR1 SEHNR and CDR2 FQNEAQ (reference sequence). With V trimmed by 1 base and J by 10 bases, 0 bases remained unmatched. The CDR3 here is CASSLGQGAAFF. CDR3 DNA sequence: TGTGCCAGCAGCTTAGGACAGGGGGCAGCTTTCTTT.

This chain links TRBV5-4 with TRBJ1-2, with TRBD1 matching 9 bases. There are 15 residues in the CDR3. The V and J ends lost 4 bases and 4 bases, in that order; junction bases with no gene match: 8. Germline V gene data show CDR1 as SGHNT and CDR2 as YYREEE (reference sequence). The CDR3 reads CASSVPGTGPYGYTF. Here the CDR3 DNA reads TGTGCCAGCAGCGTTCCCGGGACAGGGCCCTATGGCTACACCTTC.

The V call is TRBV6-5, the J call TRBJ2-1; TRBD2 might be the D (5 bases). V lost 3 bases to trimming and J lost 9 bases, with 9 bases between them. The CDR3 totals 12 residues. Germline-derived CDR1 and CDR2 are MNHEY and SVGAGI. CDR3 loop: CASSYEGIEQFF. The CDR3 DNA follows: TGTGCCAGCAGTTATGAGGGTATTGAGCAGTTCTTC.

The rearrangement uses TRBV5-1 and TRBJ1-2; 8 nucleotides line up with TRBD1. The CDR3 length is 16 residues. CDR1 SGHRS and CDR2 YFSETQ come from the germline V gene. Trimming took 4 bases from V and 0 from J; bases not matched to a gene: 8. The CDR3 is CASSVPPGQANYGYTF. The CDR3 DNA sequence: TGCGCCAGCAGCGTGCCCCCGGGACAGGCTAACTATGGCTACACCTTC.

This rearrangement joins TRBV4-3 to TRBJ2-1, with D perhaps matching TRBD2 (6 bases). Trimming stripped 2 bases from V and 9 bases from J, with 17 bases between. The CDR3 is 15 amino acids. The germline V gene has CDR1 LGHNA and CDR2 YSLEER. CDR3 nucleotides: TGCGCCAGCAGCCAAACTGGACTGGCGGGACCTGAGCAGTTCTTC. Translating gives CASSQTGLAGPEQFF.